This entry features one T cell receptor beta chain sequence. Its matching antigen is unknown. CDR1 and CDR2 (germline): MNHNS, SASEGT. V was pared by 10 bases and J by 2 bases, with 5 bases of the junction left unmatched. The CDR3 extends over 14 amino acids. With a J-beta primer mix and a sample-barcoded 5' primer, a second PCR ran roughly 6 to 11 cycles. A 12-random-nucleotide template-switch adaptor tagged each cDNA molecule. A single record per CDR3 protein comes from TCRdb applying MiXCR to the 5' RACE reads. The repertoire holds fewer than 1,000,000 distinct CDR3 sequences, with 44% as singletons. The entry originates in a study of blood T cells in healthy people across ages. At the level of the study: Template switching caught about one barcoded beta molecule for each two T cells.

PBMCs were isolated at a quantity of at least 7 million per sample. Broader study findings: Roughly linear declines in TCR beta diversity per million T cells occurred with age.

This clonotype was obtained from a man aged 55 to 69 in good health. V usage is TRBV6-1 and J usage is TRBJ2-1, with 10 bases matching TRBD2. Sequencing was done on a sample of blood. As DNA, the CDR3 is TGTGCCATCAGCGGGACTAGCGCCTACAATGAGCAGTTCTTC. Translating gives CAISGTSAYNEQFF.